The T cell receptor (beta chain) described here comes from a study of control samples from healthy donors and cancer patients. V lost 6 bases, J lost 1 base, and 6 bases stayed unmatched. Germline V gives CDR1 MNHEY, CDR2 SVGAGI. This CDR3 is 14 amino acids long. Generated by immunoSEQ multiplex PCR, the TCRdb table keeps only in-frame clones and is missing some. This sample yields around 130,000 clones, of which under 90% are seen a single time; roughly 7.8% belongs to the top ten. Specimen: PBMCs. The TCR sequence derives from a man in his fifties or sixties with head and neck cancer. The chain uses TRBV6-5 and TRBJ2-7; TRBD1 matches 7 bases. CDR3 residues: CASSQDRLSYEQYF. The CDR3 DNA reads TGTGCCAGCAGCCAGGACAGGTTGTCCTACGAGCAGTACTTC.